A single sample gave rise to the 24 T cell receptor beta chains below, sequenced in a study of blood T cell repertoires in COVID-19. The data were produced by immunoSEQ multiplex PCR, yet TCRdb's version contains in-frame clones alone and is incomplete. The data contain around 250,000 clones, about 80% of them singletons. Sample: PBMCs or T cells enriched from blood (not recorded which). The receptors originated from a man aged 50-59 years who had recovered from COVID-19.

The rearrangement joins TRBV7-2 to TRBJ2-7; TRBD2 agrees at 9 bases. Germline loops: CDR1 SGHTA, CDR2 FQGNSA. J was trimmed by 2 bases and V by 1 base; bases with no gene match: 12. This CDR3 spans 18 amino acids. The CDR3 reads CASSLDPSASGNPYEQYF. As DNA, the CDR3 is TGTGCCAGCAGCTTAGATCCCTCGGCTAGCGGGAATCCCTACGAGCAGTACTTC. The full variable domain, rest sourced from reference TRBV7-2 and TRBJ2-7, is GAGVSQSPSNKVTEKGKDVELRCDPISGHTALYWYRQSLGQGLEFLIYFQGNSAPDKSGLPSDRFSAERTGGSVSTLTIQRTQQEDSAVYLCASSLDPSASGNPYEQYFGPGTRLTVT.

The rearrangement links TRBV28 to TRBJ2-5, with a weak D call TRBD2 (7 bases). Germline assignment: CDR1 MDHEN and CDR2 SYDVKM. The CDR3 contains 14 residues. Between the trimmed V and J ends, which lost 2 bases and 1 base, there was a span of 8 bases. CDR3 residues: CASSLGGAQETQYF. The DNA for the CDR3 is TGTGCCAGCAGTTTAGGGGGGGCCCAAGAGACCCAGTACTTC.

The chain employs TRBV7-2 and TRBJ2-7; D might be TRBD1 (5 bases). The CDR3 length is 14 residues. The V end was cut by 2 bases, the J end by 2 bases, with 10 bases between. CDR1 and CDR2 from the germline V gene are SGHTA and FQGNSA. The CDR3 reads CASSLHRTPYEQYF. The CDR3 DNA reads TGTGCCAGCAGCTTACACAGGACGCCCTACGAGCAGTACTTC.

This chain connects TRBV21-1 to TRBJ2-5; no check of the table's D call, TRBD2, against the DNA was made. TRBV21-1 is annotated as a pseudogene. The CDR3 spans 13 residues. The CDR3 sequence is CASSKSDQETQYF. The CDR3 DNA sequence: TGTGCCAGCAGCAAAAGCGACCAAGAGACCCAGTACTTC.

This clone was picked up one time. The chain couples TRBV5-1 to TRBJ2-7; 7 positions match TRBD1. CDR1 and CDR2 from the germline V gene are SGHRS and YFSETQ. V gave up 1 base and J gave up 0 bases; unmatched junction bases: 4. The CDR3 is made up of 15 amino acids. The CDR3 coding sequence is TGCGCCAGCAGCTTGAAAGGGACAGCCTCCTACGAGCAGTACTTC. It encodes CASSLKGTASYEQYF.

This chain uses TRBV2 with TRBJ1-1; 10 positions agree with TRBD1. This CDR3 spans 15 amino acids. Looked up from germline, CDR1 is SNHLY and CDR2 is FYNNEI. V lost 6 bases and J lost 3; bases outside the gene matches: 7. The CDR3 DNA sequence: TGTGCCAGCAGCCCATTGACAGGGGGCTACACTGAAGCTTTCTTT. Protein: CASSPLTGGYTEAFF.

This chain uses TRBV19 with TRBJ2-3, with 15 bases lining up with TRBD2. The CDR3 covers 15 residues. The germline V gene has CDR1 LNHDA and CDR2 SQIVND (reference sequence). Trimming removed 2 bases from V and 11 bases from J; junction bases left unmatched: 5. As DNA, the CDR3 is TGTGCCAGTAGTATAACGGGACTAGCGGGGGGCCTGCAGTATTTT. It codes for CASSITGLAGGLQYF.

This clone was recorded once. V gene TRBV5-6 combines with J gene TRBJ1-1; no firm D call. CDR1 is SGHDT and CDR2 is YYEEEE in the germline V gene. Trimming shortened V by 7 bases and J by 11 bases, and 9 bases separated the two germline ends. The CDR3 is made up of 9 amino acids. The CDR3 spells CASSFPAFF. DNA of the CDR3: TGTGCCAGCTCCTTTCCGGCTTTCTTT. The full variable domain, rest sourced from reference TRBV5-6 and TRBJ1-1, is DAGVTQSPTHLIKTRGQQVTLRCSPKSGHDTVSWYQQALGQGPQFIFQYYEEEERQRGNFPDRFSGHQFPNYSSELNVNALLLGDSALYLCASSFPAFFGQGTRLTVV.

This clone has just one count. The genes are TRBV29-1 and TRBJ2-4, with a possible D match to TRBD1 (6 bases). The V and J ends lost 5 bases and 6 bases respectively, with 17 bases between them. Germline CDR1 and CDR2: SQVTM and ANQGSEA. The CDR3 is made up of 14 amino acids. Written as DNA, the CDR3 is TGCAGCGTTCGAAGTGAGGCGGACAGAAACATTCAGTACTTC. This codes for CSVRSEADRNIQYF.

Notes on this clone: The sample contains more than one DNA sequence encoding this CDR3. The V and J genes are TRBV9 and TRBJ2-7; 11 bases are a match to TRBD2. CDR3 size: 14 residues. Unmatched junction bases numbered 4, after V lost 4 bases and J lost 4 bases. Germline V lookup: CDR1 SGDLS, CDR2 YYNGEE. Written as DNA, the CDR3 is TGTGCCAGCAGCCCTGGGACTAGCGGATACGAGCAGTACTTC. Protein product: CASSPGTSGYEQYF.

This chain connects TRBV6-2 or TRBV6-3 to TRBJ2-1, with TRBD2 matching 12 bases. Per germline, CDR1 MNHEY and CDR2 SVGEGT. J was trimmed by 10 bases and V by 5 bases; bases with no gene match: 9. This CDR3 comprises 15 residues. The CDR3 spells CASSIRLAGAYEQFF. For the CDR3, the DNA is TGTGCCAGCAGTATCCGACTAGCGGGAGCCTACGAGCAGTTCTTC.

Written as DNA, the CDR3 is TGTGCCAGCAGCCGAGAGGGGGGGTCCTTGCGACTGTTTTTT. Its translation is CASSREGGSLRLFF. The chain uses TRBV5-4 and TRBJ1-4; a possible D gene is TRBD1 (6 bases). V lost 4 bases, J lost 13 bases, and 20 bases lay in between. There are 14 residues in the CDR3. From germline, CDR1 is SGHNT and CDR2 YYREEE (reference sequence).

V is TRBV30 and J is TRBJ1-5; possible D gene TRBD1, 5 bases. The ends were cut back, 2 bases at V and 6 bases at J, with 17 bases in the middle. Germline V CDR1 and CDR2: GTSNPN, SVGIG (reference sequence). This CDR3 comprises 15 residues. The CDR3 loop reads CAWSYPEQGGQPQHF. In nucleotides, the CDR3 is TGTGCCTGGAGTTACCCCGAGCAGGGAGGTCAGCCCCAGCATTTT. The variable domain in full, completed from reference TRBV30 and TRBJ1-5, reads SQTIHQWPATLVQPVGSPLSLECTVEGTSNPNLYWYRQAAGRGLQLLFYSVGIGQISSEVPQNLSASRPQDRQFILSSKKLLLSDSGFYLCAWSYPEQGGQPQHFGDGTRLSIL.

This clone was counted only a few times. The V call is TRBV14, the J call TRBJ1-3; D unclear. The germline CDR1 and CDR2 sequences are SGHDN and FVKESK. V was trimmed by 1 base and J by 5 bases, leaving 9 bases between them. The CDR3 covers 14 residues. The CDR3 DNA sequence: TGTGCCAGCAGCCAAGTTAACAGAAGAAACACCATATATTTT. Protein: CASSQVNRRNTIYF.

This chain connects TRBV19 to TRBJ1-1; no clear D. CDR3 size: 12 residues. Germline V gives CDR1 LNHDA, CDR2 SQIVND (reference sequence). V shed 7 bases and J shed 3 bases, with 9 bases lying between them. The CDR3 is CASTRGHTEAFF. As DNA, the CDR3 is TGTGCCAGTACCAGAGGTCACACTGAAGCTTTCTTT.

V usage is TRBV10-2 and J usage is TRBJ2-1; possibly TRBD2 for D (6 bases). V lost 5 bases, J lost 1 base, and 15 bases lay in between. Germline CDR1 reads WSHSY; CDR2 reads SAAADI. The CDR3 is 16 amino acids. CDR3 sequence reads: CASSFVPGVSYNEQFF. CDR3 nucleotide sequence: TGCGCCAGCAGTTTTGTTCCGGGAGTATCCTACAATGAGCAGTTCTTC.

J is TRBJ2-1 and V is TRBV6-5, with TRBD2 matching 12 bases. Trimming removed 6 bases from V and 2 bases from J; junction bases left unmatched: 2. This CDR3 is built from 15 residues. Germline lookup yields CDR1 MNHEY and CDR2 SVGAGI. CDR3 DNA: TGTGCCAGCAGGCTAGCGGGGGGGCCCTACAATGAGCAGTTCTTC. Translated, it gives CASRLAGGPYNEQFF.

CDR3 residues: CASGSQGWWNEQFF. In DNA, the CDR3 is TGTGCCAGCGGTTCACAGGGTTGGTGGAATGAGCAGTTCTTC. This sequence joins TRBV11-3 and TRBJ2-1; tentatively, D is TRBD1 (6 bases). Germline CDR1 is SGHNT and CDR2 is YENEEA. CDR3 size: 14 residues. The ends were cut back, 8 bases at V and 7 bases at J, with 18 bases in the middle.

The chain employs TRBV21-1 and TRBJ2-7; the table gives TRBD2 as D, unverified against the DNA. TRBV21-1 is a listed pseudogene. The length of the CDR3 is 16 residues. The CDR3 sequence is CASSEETYPGGEEQYF. CDR3 coding DNA: TGTGCCAGCAGCGAGGAGACTTACCCGGGAGGGGAAGAGCAGTACTTC.

The chain recombines TRBV10-3 with TRBJ1-6, with TRBD1 identical over 8 bases. The CDR3 extends over 16 amino acids. The germline V gene encodes CDR1 ENHRY and CDR2 SYGVKD. V gave up 3 bases and J gave up 9 bases; unmatched junction bases: 10. The CDR3 loop is CAISDQGASVGSPLHF. CDR3 nucleotides: TGTGCCATCAGTGATCAGGGGGCGAGTGTTGGTTCACCCCTCCACTTT.

The J gene is TRBJ1-1, the V gene TRBV4-2; 7 nucleotides align to TRBD1. Germline CDR1 LGHNA, CDR2 YNFKEQ. The V segment lost 3 bases and the J segment 0 bases; nucleotides outside the gene matches: 7. This CDR3 spans 16 amino acids. The DNA of the CDR3 is TGTGCCAGCAGCCAGCTAGGGGGCTCAATGAACACTGAAGCTTTCTTT. Residues: CASSQLGGSMNTEAFF.

The rearrangement links TRBV29-1 to TRBJ1-1; no clear D. The germline CDR1 and CDR2 sequences are SQVTM and ANQGSEA. Trimming cost V 4 bases and J 0 bases, with 12 bases left between them. The CDR3 is 14 amino acids. The CDR3 region has the DNA TGCAGCGTTGTTGGGCGACACATGAACACTGAAGCTTTCTTT. As protein: CSVVGRHMNTEAFF.

This chain uses TRBV6-4 with TRBJ2-1, with D uncertain. Germline CDR1 and CDR2: MRHNA and SNTAGT. V was shortened by 7 bases and J by 7 bases, with 11 bases between the two germline ends. The CDR3 has 12 residues. This CDR3 reads CASTTSKNEQFF. The CDR3 coding sequence is TGTGCCAGCACCACCTCTAAAAATGAGCAGTTCTTC.

This clone was picked up a small number of times. The V call is TRBV3-1 (or the pseudogene TRBV3-2), the J call TRBJ1-2; D possibly corresponds to TRBD1 (6 bases). CDR1 is LGHDT, CDR2 YNNKEL, per germline (reference sequence). This CDR3 has 13 amino acids. Trimming cost V 8 bases and J 8 bases, with 18 bases left between them. CDR3 nucleotides: TGTGCCAGCCGACCCCCAGGGGTCGGGGGCTACACCTTC. The encoded protein is CASRPPGVGGYTF.